Below, 15 T cell receptor beta chains from the same sample are listed, as sequenced in a study of glioma-infiltrating T cells. TCR alpha and beta CDR3 regions were amplified from RNA using iRepertoire nested multiplex PCR. One entry per CDR3 protein, called by TCRdb with MiXCR from the multiplex PCR reads. The sample consists of about 210,000 distinct CDR3 sequences, 25% to 35% of them appearing once. Sequenced: glioma tissue, nonneoplastic brain tissue, or PBMCs (not recorded which). Receptors originate from a human donor with low-grade glioma or glioblastoma, undergoing nonglioma brain surgery, or in good health (not recorded which).

This clonotype was counted at least ten times. The V and J genes are TRBV7-2 and TRBJ2-5; tentative D call: TRBD1 (5 bases). CDR1 is SGHTA and CDR2 is FQGNSA in the germline V gene. The CDR3 is made up of 14 amino acids. The ends were cut back, 5 bases at V and 5 bases at J, with 15 bases in the middle. The CDR3 bases are TGTGCCAGCAGCCTTCAGGGATTCGTGGAGACCCAGTACTTC. The encoded protein is CASSLQGFVETQYF.

This clonotype has a count of ten or more. The chain couples TRBV6-2 or TRBV6-3 to TRBJ2-7; 11 bases map to TRBD2. Trimming at V came to 6 bases and at J to 3 bases, leaving 10 bases not matched to a gene. The CDR3 totals 16 residues. CDR1 MNHEY and CDR2 SVGEGT come from the germline V gene. This CDR3 reads CASSSLTSGTYYEQYF. CDR3 DNA sequence: TGTGCCAGCAGCAGCCTGACTAGCGGGACATACTACGAGCAGTACTTC.

The chain joins TRBV27 to TRBJ2-7; TRBD2 aligns across 14 bases. Per germline, CDR1 MNHEY and CDR2 SMNVEV (reference sequence). Unmatched junction bases numbered 12, after V lost 5 bases and J lost 6 bases. The CDR3 runs to 17 residues. CDR3 sequence: CASSNLGGLAGESEQYF. The CDR3 DNA sequence: TGTGCCAGCAGTAACTTAGGGGGACTAGCGGGAGAGTCCGAGCAGTACTTC.

This clonotype was counted ten times or more. The rearrangement links TRBV3-1 to TRBJ2-1; the D call may be TRBD1 or TRBD2 (5 bases each). Germline CDR1 and CDR2: LGHDT and YNNKEL (reference sequence). The CDR3 spans 15 residues. Trimming removed 0 bases from V and 4 bases from J, with 10 bases in between. CDR3 sequence (DNA): TGTGCCAGCAGCCAAGATGAGGGACCATACAATGAGCAGTTCTTC. This translates into CASSQDEGPYNEQFF.

Many counts were recorded for this clonotype. Germline is not matched at one junction end, which may reflect a read error. This chain connects TRBV4-1 to TRBJ1-5; no clear D gene. Germline V gene sequence: CDR1 MGHRA, CDR2 YSYEKL. The CDR3 totals 13 residues. CDR3 in amino acids: CASSPDSNQPQHF. For the CDR3, the DNA is TGTGCCAGCAGTCCGGACAGCAATCAGCCCCAGCATTTT.

This clonotype was counted many times. The CDR3 coding sequence is TGTGCCAGCAGCCCGAATCGGGGGGCAGATACGCAGTATTTT. As protein: CASSPNRGADTQYF. The chain has TRBV7-3 and TRBJ2-3; 7 bases fit TRBD2. This CDR3 is built from 14 residues. Per the germline V gene, CDR1 is SGHTA and CDR2 is FQGTGA. The V and J ends lost 5 bases and 4 bases, in that order; junction bases with no gene match: 6.

The rearrangement links TRBV27 to TRBJ1-6; TRBD1 matches at 8 bases. With V trimmed by 2 bases and J by 12 bases, 6 bases remained unmatched. Germline lookup yields CDR1 MNHEY and CDR2 SMNVEV (reference sequence). The CDR3 runs to 14 residues. The CDR3 nucleotides are TGTGCCAGCAGTTTACGTAAACAGGGGGGACCCCTCCACTTT. Protein sequence: CASSLRKQGGPLHF.

This clonotype showed up just a few times. This chain links TRBV7-9 with TRBJ2-3; D might be TRBD2 (5 bases). Germline V CDR1 and CDR2: SEHNR, FQNEAQ (reference sequence). CDR3 size: 15 residues. V lost 3 bases and J 0 bases, leaving 10 bases between the germline ends. The CDR3 spells CASSLDFTSTDTQYF. CDR3 bases: TGTGCCAGCAGCTTGGACTTTACTAGCACAGATACGCAGTATTTT.

This clonotype was recorded at least ten times. The rearrangement uses TRBV10-3 and TRBJ1-1; maybe TRBD1 (5 bases). The CDR3 length is 13 residues. CDR1 and CDR2 from the germline V gene are ENHRY and SYGVKD. Deletions cut 4 bases from V and 1 base from J, with 7 bases between. CDR3 residues: CAISARGNTEAFF. In nucleotides, the CDR3 is TGTGCCATCAGTGCAAGGGGGAACACTGAAGCTTTCTTT.

This clonotype was recorded many times. The chain has TRBV27 and TRBJ2-1; the D gene is possibly TRBD1 (6 bases). V gave up 5 bases and J gave up 0 bases, with 20 bases separating them. From germline, CDR1 is MNHEY and CDR2 SMNVEV (reference sequence). CDR3 length equals 18 residues. Here the CDR3 DNA reads TGTGCCAGCAGTACAAAACACAGGGCCGGTTACTCCTACAATGAGCAGTTCTTC. Its protein is CASSTKHRAGYSYNEQFF.

At least ten counts were recorded for this clonotype. The chain links TRBV6-2 or TRBV6-3 to TRBJ2-1; unclear D gene. The CDR3 contains 12 residues. Between the trimmed V and J ends, which lost 2 bases and 7 bases, there was a span of 6 bases. The germline V gene has CDR1 MNHEY and CDR2 SVGEGT. Written as DNA, the CDR3 is TGTGCCAGCAGTTACGAGTTAAATGAGCAGTTCTTC. Translated: CASSYELNEQFF.

At least ten counts were recorded for this clonotype. Written as DNA, the CDR3 is TGCAGTGCGCCCCGGGACAGGGACACAGATACGCAGTATTTT. It specifies CSAPRDRDTDTQYF. The rearrangement joins TRBV20-1 to TRBJ2-3; 9 bases match TRBD1. V gave up 6 bases and J gave up 2 bases; unmatched junction bases: 6. The CDR3 consists of 14 residues. The germline gives CDR1 DFQATT, CDR2 SNEGSKA (reference sequence).

The rearrangement joins TRBV29-1 to TRBJ2-7; D might be TRBD2 (6 bases). CDR1 is SQVTM and CDR2 is ANQGSEA in the germline V gene. V lost 2 bases and J lost 4, with 15 bases in between. The CDR3 loop spans 14 amino acids. CDR3 sequence reads: CSVEKGRGGYEQYF. CDR3 sequence (DNA): TGCAGCGTTGAAAAGGGCCGAGGAGGGTACGAGCAGTACTTC.

The chain recombines TRBV3-1 with TRBJ2-1; D is unresolved. The germline V and J ends were trimmed by 4 bases and 9 bases, with 16 bases remaining between them. The CDR3 is 14 amino acids. The germline V gene encodes CDR1 LGHDT and CDR2 YNNKEL (reference sequence). Written as DNA, the CDR3 is TGTGCCAGCAGCCGAGACTCGCAGGAGCTTGAGCAGTTCTTC. This codes for CASSRDSQELEQFF.

To note about this clonotype: A much larger clone sits a single nucleotide away, making a read error possible. This chain links TRBV29-1 with TRBJ2-5; 8 nucleotides align to TRBD2. Germline loops: CDR1 SQVTM, CDR2 ANQGSEA. V gave up 4 bases and J gave up 5 bases; unmatched junction bases: 9. This CDR3 comprises 14 residues. The CDR3 DNA follows: TGCAGCGTTGGGTCCGCGGGAGGCTGGGAGACCCAGTACTTC. It yields the protein CSVGSAGGWETQYF.